This T cell receptor beta chain was retrieved from a study of cytomegalovirus exposure and HLA in healthy donors. The data were produced by immunoSEQ multiplex PCR, yet TCRdb's version contains in-frame clones alone and is incomplete. The table has tens of thousands of clones, approximately 85% seen once. The CDR3 has 13 amino acids. The germline V gene encodes CDR1 ENHRY and CDR2 SYGVKD. The V and J ends lost 0 bases and 8 bases respectively, with 10 bases between them. The sample comprised PBMCs. The receptor was derived from a woman between 25 and 40 years old in good health and CMV-seronegative. The chain couples TRBV10-3 to TRBJ1-2; the D is unclear. The CDR3 region is CAISESIGVGYTF. The DNA for the CDR3 is TGTGCCATCAGTGAGTCGATCGGGGTCGGCTACACCTTC.